Shown below are 26 T cell receptor beta chains from a single sample sequenced in a study of neoadjuvant anti-PD-1 for oral cavity cancer. Documented time point: after neoadjuvant nivolumab, at surgical resection. Sequencing was performed with immunoSEQ multiplex PCR; in TCRdb, only in-frame clones are kept and a portion is missing. The table records 55,000 to 75,000 clones, roughly nine tenths of them present only once. The sample in question was PBMCs, obtained after nivolumab (anti-PD-1) treatment. The receptors derive from a person between 40 and 80 years old with oral cavity squamous cell carcinoma.

The V and J genes are TRBV18 and TRBJ1-5; D gene unclear. Trimming took 3 bases from V and 9 from J, leaving 12 bases between them. CDR1 is KGHSH, CDR2 LQKENI, per germline. The CDR3 totals 13 residues. CDR3 coding DNA: TGTGCCAGCTCACCGGGCCGCCAGTGGCCCCAGCATTTT. Translating it yields CASSPGRQWPQHF.

CDR3 nucleotides: TGTGCCAGCAGTTTATTTATCGGAGCCTTCCAAGGGAGCACCGGGGAGCTGTTTTTT. As protein: CASSLFIGAFQGSTGELFF. The gene calls are TRBV28 and TRBJ2-2; TRBD2 is a possible D gene (5 bases). The CDR3 runs 19 residues. Between the trimmed V and J ends, which lost 1 base and 4 bases, there was a span of 22 bases. The V gene's germline CDR1 is MDHEN and CDR2 SYDVKM.

This clone appeared once. This chain's CDR3 is CASSALGPGVEQYF. As DNA, the CDR3 is TGTGCCAGCAGTGCTTTGGGACCTGGGGTCGAGCAGTACTTC. The chain is built from TRBV2 and TRBJ2-7; D possibly uses TRBD1 or TRBD2 (5 bases each). From germline, CDR1 is SNHLY and CDR2 FYNNEI. The CDR3 has 14 amino acids. V was shortened by 4 bases and J by 6 bases, with 16 bases between the two germline ends. Combining the CDR3 with reference TRBV2 and TRBJ2-7 gives the whole variable domain EPEVTQTPSHQVTQMGQEVILRCVPISNHLYFYWYRQILGQKVEFLVSFYNNEISEKSEIFDDQFSVERPDGSNFTLKIRSTKLEDSAMYFCASSALGPGVEQYFGPGTRLTVT.

The gene calls are TRBV7-9 and TRBJ1-4, with D maybe TRBD1 (6 bases). The CDR3 spans 14 residues. Germline V lookup: CDR1 SEHNR, CDR2 FQNEAQ (reference sequence). V lost 10 bases and J lost 0, with 12 bases in between. CDR3 DNA: TGTGCCACCCCCGGGGGGCCAACTAATGAAAAACTGTTTTTT. Protein: CATPGGPTNEKLFF. The whole variable domain, remainder taken from reference TRBV7-9 and TRBJ1-4, is DTGVSQNPRHKITKRGQNVTFRCDPISEHNRLYWYRQTLGQGPEFLTYFQNEAQLEKSRLLSDRFSAERPKGSFSTLEIQRTEQGDSAMYLCATPGGPTNEKLFFGSGTQLSVL.

This chain joins TRBV18 and TRBJ2-1, with 12 bases that match TRBD2. The junction had 18 bases not matched to a gene; V was cut back by 0 bases and J by 6 bases. The CDR3 is 21 residues long. Germline CDR1 is KGHSH and CDR2 is LQKENI. CDR3 in amino acids: CASSPPRGPGTTSGRGNEQFF. The DNA of the CDR3 is TGTGCCAGCTCACCACCACGGGGACCAGGAACGACTAGCGGGAGAGGCAATGAGCAGTTCTTC.

This rearrangement joins TRBV5-1 to TRBJ2-3; D may correspond to TRBD1 or TRBD2 (5 bases each). There are 14 residues in the CDR3. Per germline, CDR1 SGHRS and CDR2 YFSETQ. The V end was cut by 0 bases, the J end by 4 bases, with 9 bases between. The CDR3 reads CASSLDGGADTQYF. In DNA form, the CDR3 reads TGCGCCAGCAGCTTGGATGGGGGAGCAGATACGCAGTATTTT.

This clone was recorded a few times. The CDR3 loop reads CATSGLAGGLSSYEQYF. In DNA, the CDR3 is TGTGCCACCAGCGGACTAGCGGGAGGGCTAAGCTCCTACGAGCAGTACTTC. This chain links TRBV15 with TRBJ2-7, with 15 bases lining up with TRBD2. The CDR3 is 17 residues long. Germline CDR1 reads LNHNV; CDR2 reads YYDKDF (reference sequence). V gave up 5 bases and J gave up 0 bases; unmatched junction bases: 5.

V usage is TRBV9 and J usage is TRBJ1-1; D remains unclear. The V gene lost 1 base and the J gene lost 6 bases, with 25 bases spanning the gap. The CDR3 runs 18 residues. Germline V gene sequence: CDR1 SGDLS, CDR2 YYNGEE. The DNA of the CDR3 is TGTGCCAGCAGCGTACATAATCCCTTTCGGCAGTCAAGCGCTGAAGCTTTCTTT. This encodes CASSVHNPFRQSSAEAFF.

This chain links TRBV30 with TRBJ2-2; no definite D call. Looked up from germline, CDR1 is GTSNPN and CDR2 is SVGIG (reference sequence). Trimming left V 3 bases short and J 5 bases short, with 19 bases between. The CDR3 consists of 16 residues. The CDR3 bases are TGTGCCTGGAGCGCACCCCAATCAGGAAGGACCGGGGAGCTGTTTTTT. As protein: CAWSAPQSGRTGELFF.

The CDR3 spells CASSRGRAGEKLFF. The CDR3 DNA reads as TGTGCCAGCAGTCGCGGGAGGGCGGGCGAAAAACTGTTTTTT. V usage is TRBV2 and J usage is TRBJ1-4; unclear D gene. V gave up 5 bases and J gave up 8 bases, with 15 bases separating them. CDR1 and CDR2 from the germline V gene are SNHLY and FYNNEI. There are 14 residues in the CDR3.

The gene calls are TRBV27 and TRBJ2-1; D gene ambiguous. This CDR3 contains 12 residues. With 4 bases removed from V and 4 bases from J, the gap between germline ends came to 5 bases. Germline values: CDR1 MNHEY, CDR2 SMNVEV (reference sequence). This chain's CDR3 is CASSSNYNEQFF. Here the CDR3 DNA reads TGTGCCAGCAGTTCCAATTACAATGAGCAGTTCTTC.

This chain joins TRBV7-9 and TRBJ2-3, with D unresolved. From germline, CDR1 is SEHNR and CDR2 FQNEAQ (reference sequence). Trimming pared 2 bases from V and 2 bases from J, leaving 11 bases between. The CDR3 loop spans 15 amino acids. This CDR3 is CASSLSAIATDTQYF. The CDR3 DNA is TGTGCCAGCAGCTTATCGGCTATCGCCACAGATACGCAGTATTTT.

This clone was picked up one time. V is TRBV6-1 and J is TRBJ2-7, with 8 bases that match TRBD2. V shed 6 bases, J shed 0 bases, and the junction held 4 bases outside the gene matches. Germline V gene lookup returns CDR1 MNHNS and CDR2 SASEGT. The CDR3 sequence is 14 residues long. This CDR3 reads CASRSGGYSYEQYF. DNA for the CDR3: TGTGCCAGCAGAAGCGGGGGTTACTCCTACGAGCAGTACTTC.

The V call is TRBV30, the J call TRBJ1-1; TRBD1 aligns across 7 bases. The CDR3 extends over 12 amino acids. V shed 1 base, J shed 9 bases, and the junction held 5 bases outside the gene matches. Germline V gene data show CDR1 as GTSNPN and CDR2 as SVGIG (reference sequence). The CDR3 DNA reads as TGTGCCTGGAGTGGGTGGGACAGTCAAGCTTTCTTT. The encoded protein is CAWSGWDSQAFF. Variable domain in full (rest from reference TRBV30 and TRBJ1-1): SQTIHQWPATLVQPVGSPLSLECTVEGTSNPNLYWYRQAAGRGLQLLFYSVGIGQISSEVPQNLSASRPQDRQFILSSKKLLLSDSGFYLCAWSGWDSQAFFGQGTRLTVV.

The chain is built from TRBV29-1 and TRBJ2-1; 8 bases match TRBD2. Germline CDR1 reads SQVTM; CDR2 reads ANQGSEA. The CDR3 length is 15 residues. The junction had 14 bases not matched to a gene; V was cut back by 6 bases and J by 7 bases. The CDR3 coding sequence is TGCAGCGTCGACGGCGTACTAGCGGACCTTAATGAGCAGTTCTTC. Translated, it gives CSVDGVLADLNEQFF.

The chain employs TRBV2 and TRBJ1-5, with TRBD1 matching 9 bases. This CDR3 has 15 residues. Trimming cost V 6 bases and J 2 bases; bases outside gene matches: 5. CDR1 SNHLY and CDR2 FYNNEI come from the germline V gene. CDR3 sequence reads: CASREGQGGNQPQHF. CDR3 nucleotides: TGTGCCAGCAGGGAGGGACAGGGCGGCAATCAGCCCCAGCATTTT.

J is TRBJ1-2 and V is TRBV27, with 7 bases lining up with TRBD1. Germline V gives CDR1 MNHEY, CDR2 SMNVEV (reference sequence). Germline trimming cut 2 bases from V and 4 bases from J; bases unmatched to any gene: 7. CDR3 length equals 15 residues. The CDR3 coding sequence is TGTGCCAGCAGTTTAAGTTACCGGGACAGCTATGGCTACACCTTC. It yields the protein CASSLSYRDSYGYTF.

The chain carries TRBV7-9 and TRBJ1-5; 7 bases align to TRBD1. The ends lost 0 bases at V and 6 bases at J; junction bases unmatched: 11. CDR3 length: 17 amino acids. Germline CDR1 and CDR2: SEHNR and FQNEAQ (reference sequence). CDR3: CASSLASAPAGGQPQHF. The CDR3 nucleotides read TGTGCCAGCAGCTTAGCGTCCGCGCCAGCAGGGGGTCAGCCCCAGCATTTT. Variable domain in full (rest from reference TRBV7-9 and TRBJ1-5): DTGVSQNPRHKITKRGQNVTFRCDPISEHNRLYWYRQTLGQGPEFLTYFQNEAQLEKSRLLSDRFSAERPKGSFSTLEIQRTEQGDSAMYLCASSLASAPAGGQPQHFGDGTRLSIL.

The chain recombines TRBV6-1 with TRBJ2-2; D unclear. The CDR3 is 14 amino acids. Germline CDR1 and CDR2: MNHNS and SASEGT. V was trimmed by 6 bases and J by 6 bases, leaving 14 bases between them. The chain's CDR3 is CASSLPLRSGELFF. CDR3 DNA sequence: TGTGCCAGCAGCCTCCCCCTGCGTTCCGGGGAGCTGTTTTTT.

This chain links TRBV9 with TRBJ2-5; D is uncertain. V gave up 1 base and J gave up 5 bases, with 9 bases separating them. The CDR3 sequence is 13 residues long. Germline loops: CDR1 SGDLS, CDR2 YYNGEE. CDR3: CASSVTDRETQYF. The CDR3 DNA reads TGTGCCAGCAGCGTAACGGATCGGGAGACCCAGTACTTC.

In its sample, this clone was seen once. The sample contains more than one DNA sequence encoding this CDR3. The V call is TRBV30, the J call TRBJ2-7; 8 nucleotides agree with TRBD1. After removal of 0 bases from V and 2 bases from J, the junction contained 3 bases not matched to a gene. The germline V gene has CDR1 GTSNPN and CDR2 SVGIG (reference sequence). This CDR3 has 14 residues. The CDR3 is CAWSVGQGPYEQYF. For the CDR3, the DNA is TGTGCCTGGAGTGTAGGACAGGGACCCTACGAGCAGTACTTC.

The chain couples TRBV5-1 to TRBJ2-1; D not resolved. The CDR3 is 13 residues long. Germline V gives CDR1 SGHRS, CDR2 YFSETQ. V was pared by 0 bases and J by 1 base, with 2 bases between. The DNA of the CDR3 is TGCGCCAGCAGCTTGGCATCCTACAATGAGCAGTTCTTC. It translates to CASSLASYNEQFF.

This rearrangement joins TRBV7-9 to TRBJ1-5, with 8 bases that match TRBD1. Germline V lookup: CDR1 SEHNR, CDR2 FQNEAQ (reference sequence). Trimming at V came to 4 bases and at J to 5 bases, leaving 1 base not matched to a gene. This CDR3 has 13 residues. The CDR3 loop is CASSSQGDQPQHF. The CDR3 DNA reads TGTGCCAGCAGCTCACAGGGGGATCAGCCCCAGCATTTT.

The rearrangement joins TRBV7-9 to TRBJ2-6, with D possibly matching TRBD1 (5 bases). Germline V gene lookup returns CDR1 SEHNR and CDR2 FQNEAQ (reference sequence). The CDR3 contains 15 residues. Trimming took off 1 base at V and 2 bases at J, with 6 bases between the two ends. In DNA form, the CDR3 reads TGTGCCAGCAGCTTAGAAGGGGCTGGGGCCAACGTCCTGACTTTC. Protein: CASSLEGAGANVLTF.

The chain employs TRBV2 and TRBJ2-4; D remains ambiguous. CDR1 SNHLY and CDR2 FYNNEI come from the germline V gene. Deletions cut 6 bases from V and 9 bases from J, with 12 bases between. The CDR3 extends over 12 amino acids. CDR3: CASRSQSGIQYF. The CDR3 bases are TGTGCCAGCAGGTCCCAGTCAGGCATTCAGTACTTC.

The J gene is TRBJ1-5, the V gene TRBV7-2; a possible D gene is TRBD1 (6 bases). Germline loops: CDR1 SGHTA, CDR2 FQGNSA. This CDR3 comprises 16 residues. V was cut by 5 bases and J by 0 bases, with 14 bases left in between. The CDR3 reads CASSPGQPYSNQPQHF. Written as DNA, the CDR3 is TGTGCCAGCAGCCCAGGACAGCCCTATAGCAATCAGCCCCAGCATTTT.